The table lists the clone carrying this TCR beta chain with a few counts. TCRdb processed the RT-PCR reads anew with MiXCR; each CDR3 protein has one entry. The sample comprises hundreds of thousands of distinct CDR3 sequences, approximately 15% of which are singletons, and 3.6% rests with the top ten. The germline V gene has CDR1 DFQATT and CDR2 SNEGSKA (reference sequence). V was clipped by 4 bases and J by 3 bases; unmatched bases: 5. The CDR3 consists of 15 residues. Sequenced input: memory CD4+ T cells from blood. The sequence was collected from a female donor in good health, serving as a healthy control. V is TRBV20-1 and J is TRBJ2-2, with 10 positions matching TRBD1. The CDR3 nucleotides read TGCAGTGCTACGGCCGGGACAGGGGACACCGGGGAGCTGTTTTTT. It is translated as CSATAGTGDTGELFF.